This passage covers 21 T cell receptor beta chains from one sample sequenced in a study of T-cell reconstitution after alpha-beta-depleted transplantation in children. The library targeted TCRbeta and was prepared with unique molecular identifiers. TCRdb redid the calling of the PCR reads with MiXCR, one entry per CDR3 protein. In the table there are around 600,000 distinct CDR3 sequences, around 23% of which are singletons. The starting material was PBMCs, mostly from graft donor cells, obtained 360 days after TCRalphabeta/CD19-depleted stem cell transplant. Every receptor here comes from a boy less than two years old who had a stem cell transplant for acute myeloid leukemia, so the T cells may come from the graft donor.

Ten or more counts support this clonotype. This chain links TRBV12-3 or TRBV12-4 with TRBJ2-4, with D unclear. V lost 5 bases, J lost 7 bases, and 9 bases lay in between. This CDR3 spans 12 amino acids. The CDR3 coding sequence is TGTGCCAGCAGTACCGCACCTAACATTCAGTACTTC. This encodes CASSTAPNIQYF.

The rearrangement joins TRBV20-1 to TRBJ2-7, with 10 bases identical to TRBD2. CDR3 length equals 16 residues. V was pared by 4 bases and J by 6 bases, with 15 bases of the junction left unmatched. Germline V gene data show CDR1 as DFQATT and CDR2 as SNEGSKA (reference sequence). CDR3 in amino acids: CSAITDPSGGASEQYF. The CDR3 coding sequence is TGCAGTGCTATAACGGATCCCAGCGGGGGGGCGTCCGAGCAGTACTTC.

This clonotype has just one count. As DNA, the CDR3 is TGCGCCAGCGAGTCCGGTGGTAATGAGCAGTTCTTC. It is translated as CASESGGNEQFF. V is TRBV5-1 and J is TRBJ2-1, with D unclear. This CDR3 has 12 residues. The V and J ends lost 7 bases and 7 bases respectively, with 12 bases between them. CDR1 and CDR2 from the germline V gene are SGHRS and YFSETQ.

This chain joins TRBV5-1 and TRBJ2-1, with 7 bases identical to TRBD1. V shed 4 bases and J 5 bases; nucleotides not matched to a gene: 6. This CDR3 spans 14 amino acids. Germline V gene sequence: CDR1 SGHRS, CDR2 YFSETQ. CDR3 loop: CASSGRQGDNEQFF. Here the CDR3 DNA reads TGCGCCAGCAGCGGCCGACAGGGCGACAATGAGCAGTTCTTC.

This chain links TRBV5-6 with TRBJ2-5; D possibly corresponds to TRBD1 (5 bases). V shed 4 bases and J shed 0 bases, with 13 bases lying between them. The CDR3 consists of 15 residues. Germline loops: CDR1 SGHDT, CDR2 YYEEEE. CDR3 loop: CASSARTPYQETQYF. The CDR3 DNA follows: TGTGCCAGCAGCGCCCGGACACCTTACCAAGAGACCCAGTACTTC.

This clonotype appeared a few times. The rearrangement joins TRBV28 to TRBJ1-6; tentatively, D is TRBD1 (6 bases). V lost 3 bases to trimming and J lost 7 bases, with 10 bases between them. The CDR3 loop spans 14 amino acids. Germline values: CDR1 MDHEN, CDR2 SYDVKM. CDR3 sequence reads: CASSLDSSNSPLHF. The CDR3 DNA reads TGTGCCAGCAGTTTGGACAGCTCAAATTCACCCCTCCACTTT. The full variable domain, rest sourced from reference TRBV28 and TRBJ1-6, is DVKVTQSSRYLVKRTGEKVFLECVQDMDHENMFWYRQDPGLGLRLIYFSYDVKMKEKGDIPEGYSVSREKKERFSLILESASTNQTSMYLCASSLDSSNSPLHFGNGTRLTVT.

There are many counts of this clonotype. This chain uses TRBV6-1 with TRBJ1-5, with 9 bases fitting TRBD1. This CDR3 is 16 amino acids long. V lost 6 bases and J lost 6; bases outside the gene matches: 12. CDR1 is MNHNS, CDR2 SASEGT, per germline. In DNA form, the CDR3 reads TGTGCCAGCAGGGACAGGGGTAACATAGCGATTCAGCCCCAGCATTTT. It is translated as CASRDRGNIAIQPQHF.

This clonotype was counted a few times. The chain links TRBV18 to TRBJ1-2, with D unclear. Trimming removed 6 bases at V and 0 bases at J, with 5 bases between. The CDR3 has 12 amino acids. Germline V CDR1 and CDR2: KGHSH, LQKENI. The CDR3: CASSAPNYGYTF. CDR3 nucleotides: TGTGCCAGCTCGGCTCCTAACTATGGCTACACCTTC.

This clonotype was observed a few times. CDR3 in DNA: TGTGCCAGCAGACGAGGGCAGGGGGAAGGAGAGACCCAGTACTTC. Translated, it gives CASRRGQGEGETQYF. The chain uses TRBV12-3 or TRBV12-4 and TRBJ2-5; 7 bases match TRBD1. The CDR3 consists of 15 residues. Unmatched junction bases numbered 11, after V lost 6 bases and J lost 4 bases.

The rearrangement links TRBV6-1 to TRBJ2-3, with TRBD2 identical over 7 bases. The CDR3 extends over 16 amino acids. Germline CDR1 and CDR2: MNHNS and SASEGT. The junction had 12 bases not matched to a gene; V was cut back by 8 bases and J by 1 base. CDR3 sequence (DNA): TGTGCCAGCGCGCCTTCTCTCGCGGGGGGCACAGATACGCAGTATTTT. Protein sequence: CASAPSLAGGTDTQYF.

The chain links TRBV28 to TRBJ2-3, with D unclear. Germline V gene sequence: CDR1 MDHEN, CDR2 SYDVKM. V was clipped by 10 bases and J by 4 bases, with 12 bases between them. This CDR3 region has 12 residues. CDR3 nucleotides: TGTGCCACCACCCAGTTTCCAGATACGCAGTATTTT. This sequence encodes CATTQFPDTQYF.

This clonotype has ten or more counts. This sequence joins TRBV5-4 and TRBJ2-7; 8 bases match TRBD1. Germline V gives CDR1 SGHNT, CDR2 YYREEE (reference sequence). The ends lost 4 bases at V and 4 bases at J; junction bases unmatched: 7. This CDR3 has 14 residues. In nucleotides, the CDR3 is TGTGCCAGCAGCACCCAGACAGGGGATTACGAGCAGTACTTC. This codes for CASSTQTGDYEQYF.

This clonotype was detected many times. The chain couples TRBV29-1 to TRBJ2-3; TRBD2 matches 9 bases. The CDR3 contains 14 residues. CDR1 and CDR2 from the germline V gene are SQVTM and ANQGSEA. With 4 bases clipped from V and 2 bases from J, the junction kept 4 bases outside the gene matches. In DNA, the CDR3 is TGCAGCGTTGTCAGGACTAGCGCCACAGATACGCAGTATTTT. It yields the protein CSVVRTSATDTQYF.

This clonotype was recorded many times. The chain joins TRBV20-1 to TRBJ1-5; perhaps TRBD1 as D (5 bases). CDR3 length: 14 amino acids. Germline CDR1 is DFQATT and CDR2 is SNEGSKA (reference sequence). V lost 5 bases and J 2 bases, leaving 13 bases between the germline ends. Here the CDR3 DNA reads TGCAGTGCTGCCCGGGGGGATCGCAATCAGCCCCAGCATTTT. Translated: CSAARGDRNQPQHF.

This chain joins TRBV20-1 and TRBJ1-1; D is unclear. The V end lost 0 bases, the J end lost 6 bases, and 8 bases lay between the germline ends. The germline V gene has CDR1 DFQATT and CDR2 SNEGSKA (reference sequence). The CDR3 has 12 residues. CDR3 protein: CSARDVSSEAFF. Here the CDR3 DNA reads TGCAGTGCTAGAGATGTATCGTCTGAAGCTTTCTTT.

The chain links TRBV29-1 to TRBJ1-1; D gene unclear. Per the germline V gene, CDR1 is SQVTM and CDR2 is ANQGSEA. The V end lost 4 bases, the J end lost 6 bases, and 18 bases lay between the germline ends. The CDR3 is made up of 14 amino acids. The CDR3 here is CSVVPGQVVPEAFF. CDR3 coding DNA: TGCAGCGTTGTGCCCGGCCAGGTGGTGCCTGAAGCTTTCTTT.

This chain uses TRBV5-6 with TRBJ1-1; possibly TRBD1 for D (5 bases). V lost 5 bases and J lost 3, with 14 bases in between. This CDR3 comprises 14 residues. CDR1 SGHDT and CDR2 YYEEEE come from the germline V gene. CDR3 region: CASRPGRWDTEAFF. Here the CDR3 DNA reads TGTGCCAGCAGGCCAGGGAGGTGGGACACTGAAGCTTTCTTT.

The chain has TRBV28 and TRBJ1-3; D call uncertain. Trimming removed 3 bases at V and 2 bases at J, with 8 bases between. The germline gives CDR1 MDHEN, CDR2 SYDVKM. The CDR3 contains 14 residues. The CDR3 DNA sequence: TGTGCCAGCAGTTTGGAGAAACCTGGAAACACCATATATTTT. Its translation: CASSLEKPGNTIYF.

V and J are TRBV14 and TRBJ1-3, with a weak D call TRBD1 (6 bases). Germline CDR1 is SGHDN and CDR2 is FVKESK. The CDR3 has 16 amino acids. The germline V and J ends were trimmed by 1 base and 1 base, with 11 bases remaining between them. The CDR3 sequence: CASSQGTTGSGNTIYF. DNA for the CDR3: TGTGCCAGCAGCCAAGGAACGACAGGATCTGGAAACACCATATATTTT.

The genes are TRBV12-3 or TRBV12-4 and TRBJ1-2, with D possibly matching TRBD1 (5 bases). This CDR3 has 12 residues. The V end was cut by 7 bases, the J end by 13 bases, with 19 bases between. CDR3 protein: CASTLGRDRGTF. The CDR3, as DNA: TGTGCCAGCACCCTTGGACGGGACCGTGGCACCTTC.

The chain links TRBV6-5 to TRBJ1-2, with TRBD1 identical over 11 bases. The CDR3 is 15 residues long. Germline-derived CDR1 and CDR2 are MNHEY and SVGAGI. Trimming cost V 1 base and J 2 bases; bases outside gene matches: 0. CDR3 loop: CASSYWDRGNYGYTF. Written as DNA, the CDR3 is TGTGCCAGCAGTTACTGGGACAGGGGGAACTATGGCTACACCTTC.